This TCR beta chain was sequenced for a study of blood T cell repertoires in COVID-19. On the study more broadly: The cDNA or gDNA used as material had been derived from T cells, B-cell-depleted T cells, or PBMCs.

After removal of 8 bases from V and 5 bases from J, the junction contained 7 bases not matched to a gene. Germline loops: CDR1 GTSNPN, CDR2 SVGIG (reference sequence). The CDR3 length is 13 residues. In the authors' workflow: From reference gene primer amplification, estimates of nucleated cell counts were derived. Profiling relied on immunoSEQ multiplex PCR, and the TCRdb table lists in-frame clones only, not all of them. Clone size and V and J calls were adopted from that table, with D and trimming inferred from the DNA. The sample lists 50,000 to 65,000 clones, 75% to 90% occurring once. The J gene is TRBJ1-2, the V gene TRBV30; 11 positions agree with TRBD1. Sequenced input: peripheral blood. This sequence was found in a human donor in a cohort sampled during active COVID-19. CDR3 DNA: TGTGCCCTTACCGGGACAGGGGGGTATGGCTACACCTTC. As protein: CALTGTGGYGYTF.